A selection of T cell receptor beta chains follows, all from one sample in a study of blood T cell repertoires in COVID-19. TCRdb's copy holds only in-frame clones and misses some; the assay was immunoSEQ multiplex PCR. This sample yields approximately 260,000 clones, of which roughly 80% are seen a single time; 9.5% to 15% belongs to the top ten. The sequenced sample was peripheral blood. These receptors came from a woman aged 60-75 years with active or convalescent COVID-19. Both conserved end residues are part of each CDR3. A D gene is named only where the DNA matches it firmly. Expanded clones get a size class; other rows say once, few or many, or leave the size out.

TRBJ1-3 | NA | TRBV4-1 | NA | CASSLPRVYGNTIYF | TGCGCCAGCAGCCTCCCCAGGGTTTACGGAAACACCATATATTTT
TRBJ1-2 | few | TRBV7-2 | NA | CASSFTGNYGYTF | TGTGCCAGCAGCTTCACAGGGAACTATGGCTACACCTTC
TRBJ1-3 | NA | TRBV6-5 | NA | CASTLRGGSGNTIYF | TGTGCCAGCACCCTGAGGGGGGGATCTGGAAACACCATATATTTT
TRBJ1-1 | NA | TRBV3-1/TRBV3-2 | NA | CASSQVWGGNTEAFF | TGTGCCAGCAGCCAAGTGTGGGGGGGGAACACTGAAGCTTTCTTT
TRBJ1-2 | NA | TRBV5-1 | TRBD1 | CASSPRTGGGYTF | TGCGCCAGCAGCCCCAGGACAGGGGGCGGCTACACCTTC
TRBJ1-1 | NA | TRBV30 | TRBD1 | CAWRGQGLTEAFF | TGTGCCTGGAGAGGACAGGGTCTGACTGAAGCTTTCTTT
TRBJ2-3 | few | TRBV25-1 | NA | CASSETGRGRTDTQYF | TGTGCCAGCAGTGAGACAGGACGGGGCCGCACAGATACGCAGTATTTT
TRBJ2-1 | few | TRBV5-1 | TRBD2 | CASSSFIAGPYNEQFF | TGCGCCAGCAGCTCCTTTATAGCGGGGCCCTACAATGAGCAGTTCTTC
TRBJ1-6 | NA | TRBV7-6 | NA | CASSSRVRSYNSPLHF | TGTGCCAGCAGCTCCCGGGTCCGCTCCTATAATTCACCCCTCCACTTT
TRBJ1-2 | few | TRBV7-8 | NA | CASSLAGGYGYTF | TGTGCCAGCAGCTTAGCCGGGGGCTATGGCTACACCTTC
TRBJ2-2 | NA | TRBV5-6 | TRBD1 | CASSLGDRWSGELFF | TGTGCCAGCAGCTTGGGGGACAGGTGGTCCGGGGAGCTGTTTTTT
TRBJ2-7 | NA | TRBV10-3 | TRBD1 | CAISESMGQSYEQYF | TGTGCCATCAGTGAGTCGATGGGACAGTCCTACGAGCAGTACTTC
TRBJ2-7 | NA | TRBV7-2 | NA | CASSLLRNEQYF | TGTGCCAGCAGCTTACTGCGCAACGAGCAGTACTTC